This T cell receptor (beta chain) is drawn from a study of early T cells in non-severe SARS-CoV-2 infection. Overall study: Chains were not paired, and sequencing was done on bulk RNA from unsorted whole blood.

Each CDR3 protein is one row after TCRdb ran MiXCR on the 5' RACE reads. This table holds 75,000 to 80,000 distinct CDR3 sequences, about 10% found once. CDR3 length: 14 residues. V was shortened by 1 base and J by 8 bases, with 14 bases between the two germline ends. Germline CDR1 LGHNA, CDR2 YSLEER. This clonotype showed up just a few times. Here the sequenced sample was whole blood, taken at baseline. This rearrangement joins TRBV4-3 to TRBJ1-1; tentative D call: TRBD1 (6 bases). This clonotype was obtained from an adult who was a healthcare worker with PCR-confirmed SARS-CoV-2 infection or an uninfected control (not recorded which). DNA for the CDR3: TGCGCCAGCAGCCAAGGAATGAGGGGGACAGAAGCTTTCTTT. This encodes CASSQGMRGTEAFF.